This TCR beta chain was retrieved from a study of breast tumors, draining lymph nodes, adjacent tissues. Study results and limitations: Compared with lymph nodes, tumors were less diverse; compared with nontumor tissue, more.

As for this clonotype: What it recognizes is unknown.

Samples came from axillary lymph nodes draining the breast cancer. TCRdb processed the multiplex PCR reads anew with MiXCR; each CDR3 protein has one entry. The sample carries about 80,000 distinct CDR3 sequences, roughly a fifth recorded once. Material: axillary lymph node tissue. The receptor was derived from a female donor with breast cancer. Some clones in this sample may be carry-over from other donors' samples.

The CDR3 DNA follows: TGTGCCAGCAGCTTGGTACTAGTATCTCACAATGAGCAGTTCTTC. Protein sequence: CASSLVLVSHNEQFF. The gene calls are TRBV11-2 and TRBJ2-1; TRBD2 is a possible D gene (5 bases). In germline, CDR1 is SGHAT, CDR2 FQNNGV. The germline V and J ends were trimmed by 3 bases and 5 bases, with 14 bases remaining between them. The CDR3 totals 15 residues.